This T cell receptor (beta chain) appears in the sequencing data of a study of Ad26.COV2.S vaccination and SARS-CoV-2 variants. In the study overall: Doses of Ad26.COV2.S were injected into muscle once or twice, 56 days apart. Whole-study findings and limits: Placebo recipients showed lower spike-specific TCR breadth than vaccinees.

The J segment lost 0 bases and the V segment lost 0 bases, leaving 4 bases of the junction unmatched. Germline values: CDR1 SEHNR, CDR2 FQNEAQ (reference sequence). The CDR3 extends over 17 amino acids. Method: immunoSEQ multiplex PCR; TCRdb's copy keeps in-frame clones and lacks some. The table lists 350,000 to 450,000 clones, roughly four fifths of them singletons. The treatment was: some 20 received Ad26.COV2.S at low or high dose, single or two shots; 5 received placebo; per-sample allocation not given. Samples came from day 63 after the first vaccine or placebo injection. Regarding this clone: No antigen is known for it.

Sample: peripheral blood, taken in a trial of Ad26.COV2.S vaccine versus placebo. The J gene is TRBJ2-3, the V gene TRBV7-9, with 9 bases fitting TRBD2. The sequence came from a person aged 18-65 years who received the Ad26.COV2.S COVID-19 vaccine or a placebo. The CDR3 DNA sequence: TGTGCCAGCAGCTTAGCGCCTAGCGGGATAAGCACAGATACGCAGTATTTT. Encoded protein: CASSLAPSGISTDTQYF.